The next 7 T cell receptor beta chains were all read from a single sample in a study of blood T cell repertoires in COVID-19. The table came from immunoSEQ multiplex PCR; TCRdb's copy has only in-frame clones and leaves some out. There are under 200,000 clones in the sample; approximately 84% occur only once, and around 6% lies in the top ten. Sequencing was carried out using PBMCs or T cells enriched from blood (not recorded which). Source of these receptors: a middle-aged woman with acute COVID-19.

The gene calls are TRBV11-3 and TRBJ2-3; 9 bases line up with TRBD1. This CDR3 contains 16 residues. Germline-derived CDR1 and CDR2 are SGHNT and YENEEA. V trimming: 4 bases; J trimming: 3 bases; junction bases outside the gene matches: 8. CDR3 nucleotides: TGTGCCAGCAGCTGGAAACCGGGACAGGGAACAGATACGCAGTATTTT. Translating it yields CASSWKPGQGTDTQYF.

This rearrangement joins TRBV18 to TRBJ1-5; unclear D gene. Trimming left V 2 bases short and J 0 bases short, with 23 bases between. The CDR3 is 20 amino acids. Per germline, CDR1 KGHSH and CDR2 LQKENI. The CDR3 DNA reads TGTGCCAGCTCACCATTACCTTCCTCGGGGAACGGAGGTAGCAATCAGCCCCAGCATTTT. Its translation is CASSPLPSSGNGGSNQPQHF.

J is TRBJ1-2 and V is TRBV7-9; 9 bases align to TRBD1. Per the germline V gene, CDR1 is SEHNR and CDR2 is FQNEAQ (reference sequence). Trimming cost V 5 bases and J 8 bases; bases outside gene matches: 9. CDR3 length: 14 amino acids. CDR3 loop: CASSPQGTGNGYTF. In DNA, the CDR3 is TGTGCCAGCAGCCCACAGGGGACAGGGAACGGCTACACCTTC.

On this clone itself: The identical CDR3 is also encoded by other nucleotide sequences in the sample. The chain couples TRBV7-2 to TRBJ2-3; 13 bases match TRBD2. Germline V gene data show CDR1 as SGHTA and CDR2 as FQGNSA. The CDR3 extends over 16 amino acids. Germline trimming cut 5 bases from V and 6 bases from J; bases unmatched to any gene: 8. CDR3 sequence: CASSPRLAGGSDTQYF. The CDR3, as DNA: TGTGCCAGCAGCCCGCGACTAGCGGGAGGATCGGATACGCAGTATTTT.

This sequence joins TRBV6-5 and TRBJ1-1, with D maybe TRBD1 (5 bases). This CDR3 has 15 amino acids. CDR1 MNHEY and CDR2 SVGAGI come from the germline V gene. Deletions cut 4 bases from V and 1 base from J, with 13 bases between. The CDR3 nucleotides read TGTGCCAGCAGTTTACCGGGACTTCAGAACACTGAAGCTTTCTTT. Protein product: CASSLPGLQNTEAFF.

The CDR3 coding sequence is TGTGCCAGCAGCTTAGTTGGACAGGGAAACATTCAGTACTTC. This translates into CASSLVGQGNIQYF. The chain joins TRBV7-2 to TRBJ2-4; 8 bases are shared with TRBD1. Germline V gives CDR1 SGHTA, CDR2 FQGNSA. This CDR3 is built from 14 residues. With V trimmed by 1 base and J by 6 bases, 2 bases remained unmatched.

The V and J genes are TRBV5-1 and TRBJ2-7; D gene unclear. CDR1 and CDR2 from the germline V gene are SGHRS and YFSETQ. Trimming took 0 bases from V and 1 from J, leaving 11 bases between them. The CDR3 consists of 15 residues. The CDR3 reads CASSLAAGNSYEQYF. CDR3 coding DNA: TGCGCCAGCAGCTTGGCCGCTGGCAATTCCTACGAGCAGTACTTC.